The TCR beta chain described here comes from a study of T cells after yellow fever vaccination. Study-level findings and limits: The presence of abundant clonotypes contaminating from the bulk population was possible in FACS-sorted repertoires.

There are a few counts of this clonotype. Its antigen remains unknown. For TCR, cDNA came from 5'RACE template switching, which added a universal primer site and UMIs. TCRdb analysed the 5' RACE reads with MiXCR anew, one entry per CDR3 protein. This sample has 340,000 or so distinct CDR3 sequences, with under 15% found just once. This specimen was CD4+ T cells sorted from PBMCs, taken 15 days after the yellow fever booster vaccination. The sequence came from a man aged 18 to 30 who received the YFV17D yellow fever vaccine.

The DNA of the CDR3 is TGTGCCATCAGCCTTACAGCAGGGGAGCTGTTTTTT. Protein sequence: CAISLTAGELFF. The V and J genes are TRBV10-3 and TRBJ2-2; no definite D call. Deletions cut 6 bases from V and 8 bases from J, with 10 bases between. The CDR3 runs 12 residues. Germline CDR1 and CDR2: ENHRY and SYGVKD.